A selection of T cell receptor beta chains follows, all from one sample in a study of blood T cell repertoires in COVID-19. The data were produced by immunoSEQ multiplex PCR, yet TCRdb's version contains in-frame clones alone and is incomplete. This table holds approximately 310,000 clones, less than 85% found once. The sequencing sample was made of PBMCs or T cells enriched from blood (not recorded which). All receptors come from a woman under 40 who had been exposed to COVID-19. Both conserved end residues are part of each CDR3. D genes are given only for firm matches. Clone sizes are given selectively: once, few, many, or a class where the clone is expanded.

size	V	J	D	DNA	CDR3
.	TRBV7-8	TRBJ1-1	.	TGTGCCAGCAGCTTTCACGGGAACACTGAAGCTTTCTTT	CASSFHGNTEAFF
once	TRBV7-3	TRBJ2-1	.	TGTGCCAGCAGCAGATTAGCGGACTCCTACAATGAGCAGTTCTTC	CASSRLADSYNEQFF
.	TRBV2	TRBJ1-1	.	TGTGCCAGCAGATTAAGACAGGACACTGAAGCTTTCTTT	CASRLRQDTEAFF
.	TRBV6-5	TRBJ1-2	TRBD1	TGTGCCAGCAGTTTTACAGGGGGCAACTATGGCTACACCTTC	CASSFTGGNYGYTF
.	TRBV7-9	TRBJ2-2	.	TGTGCCAGCAGCCCCAGTCAGGGAATAACCGGGGAGCTGTTTTTT	CASSPSQGITGELFF
few	TRBV28	TRBJ1-1	TRBD1	TGTGCCAGCGGACAACTGGGACAGGGGCAAGCTTTCTTT	CASGQLGQGQAFF
.	TRBV4-1	TRBJ2-5	TRBD1	TGCGCCAGCAGCTCCGGGGACAGAAGGAAAGAGACCCAGTACTTC	CASSSGDRRKETQYF
.	TRBV25-1	TRBJ2-1	.	TGTGCCAGCAGTGGGAGCCTAGTTTACAATGAGCAGTTCTTC	CASSGSLVYNEQFF
.	TRBV7-9	TRBJ2-7	.	TGTGCCAGCAGCTTATCGGGAAGCGAGGCCTACGAGCAGTACTTC	CASSLSGSEAYEQYF
.	TRBV28	TRBJ1-6	.	TGTGCCAGCTTTCAAGGGGTTTCACCCCTCCACTTT	CASFQGVSPLHF
.	TRBV27	TRBJ2-5	TRBD1	TGTGCCAGCAGTCGACAGGGGGGAGAGACCCAGTACTTC	CASSRQGGETQYF
.	TRBV7-8	TRBJ1-5	.	TGTGCCAGCAGCACCACAGGGCTAGATCAGCCCCAGCATTTT	CASSTTGLDQPQHF
few	TRBV5-5	TRBJ2-7	TRBD1	TGTGCCAGCAGCTTGAGGCGTGGGACAGGGGGCGGCGAGCAGTACTTC	CASSLRRGTGGGEQYF
.	TRBV4-2	TRBJ2-7	.	TGTGCCAGCAGCCAAGCCCCGAACGGCGAGCAGTACTTC	CASSQAPNGEQYF
.	TRBV30	TRBJ2-7	TRBD1	TGTGCCTGGAGTGTCGAGACAGGGCCGGGCTACGAGCAGTACTTC	CAWSVETGPGYEQYF
.	TRBV6-4	TRBJ2-3	TRBD1	TGTGCCAGCAGTACCGGGACAGGGGGCTGGGGCACAGATACGCAGTATTTT	CASSTGTGGWGTDTQYF
.	TRBV28	TRBJ1-2	.	TGTGGCGTGAGGTCAGCCCAGTCGTATGGCTACACCTTC	CGVRSAQSYGYTF
.	TRBV7-2	TRBJ1-6	TRBD1	TGTGCCAGCAGCTTAACACCAGGGGGGAATTCACCCCTCCACTTT	CASSLTPGGNSPLHF
.	TRBV28	TRBJ2-1	.	TGTGCCACGGGGGTTAAGTCCTACAATGAGCAGTTCTTC	CATGVKSYNEQFF
.	TRBV2	TRBJ2-2	TRBD1	TGTGCCAGCAGTGAACCTGGACAGGGAAAAAACGGGGAGCTGTTTTTT	CASSEPGQGKNGELFF
.	TRBV19	TRBJ2-5	.	TGTGCCAGTAGTACCTCGCGAAGAAAGAAAGAGACCCAGTACTTC	CASSTSRRKKETQYF
.	TRBV5-3	TRBJ2-6	.	TGTGCCAGAAGCTTGGCCGGGAGCGGGGCCAACGTCCTGACTTTC	CARSLAGSGANVLTF
.	TRBV5-1	TRBJ2-2	.	TGCGCCAGCAGCTTGGTGCCAGACACCGGGGAGCTGTTTTTT	CASSLVPDTGELFF